This T cell receptor (beta chain) was observed in a study of response to subunit inactivated influenza vaccine. Study findings and constraints: The authors proposed limited new T cell recruitment per seasonal influenza vaccination.

This CDR3 region has 13 residues. CDR1 and CDR2 from the germline V gene are LGHNA and YNFKEQ. V was clipped by 4 bases and J by 4 bases, with 9 bases between them. The sample holds a few counts of this clonotype. Its antigen remains unknown. TCRdb reprocessed the RT-PCR reads with MiXCR, giving one entry per CDR3 protein. In the table there are around 850,000 distinct CDR3 sequences, less than 20% of which are singletons. This sequence joins TRBV4-2 and TRBJ2-3, with D hard to call. This receptor was obtained from a middle-aged man who received an inactivated influenza vaccine. The sequenced sample was PBMCs from blood, obtained more than 4 days after vaccination. As DNA, the CDR3 is TGTGCCAGCAGCCCCACCGCCGCAGATACGCAGTATTTT. Residues: CASSPTAADTQYF.